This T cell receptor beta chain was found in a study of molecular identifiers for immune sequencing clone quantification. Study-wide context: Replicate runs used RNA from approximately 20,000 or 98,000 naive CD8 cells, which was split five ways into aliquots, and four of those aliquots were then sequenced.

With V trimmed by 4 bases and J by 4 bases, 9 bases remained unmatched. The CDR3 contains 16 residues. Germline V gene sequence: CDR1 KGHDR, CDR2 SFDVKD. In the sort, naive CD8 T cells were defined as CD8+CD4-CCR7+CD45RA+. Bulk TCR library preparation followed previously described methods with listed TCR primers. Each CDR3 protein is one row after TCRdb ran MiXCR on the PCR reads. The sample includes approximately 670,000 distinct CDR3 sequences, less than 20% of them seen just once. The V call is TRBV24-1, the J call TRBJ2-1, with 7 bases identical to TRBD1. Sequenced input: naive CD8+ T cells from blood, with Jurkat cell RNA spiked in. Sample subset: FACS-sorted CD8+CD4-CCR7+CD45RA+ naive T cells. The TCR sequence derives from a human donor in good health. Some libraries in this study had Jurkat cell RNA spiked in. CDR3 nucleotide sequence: TGTGCCACCAGTGACCGGCCGACAGGGTGGTACAATGAGCAGTTCTTC. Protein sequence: CATSDRPTGWYNEQFF.